Listed below are T cell receptor beta chains from one sample, sequenced in a study of T-cell reconstitution after alpha-beta-depleted transplantation in children. Each CDR3 protein gets one entry after TCRdb re-called the PCR reads with MiXCR. Of fewer than 750,000 distinct CDR3 sequences listed, 23% are singletons. The sequences come from PBMCs, mostly from graft donor cells, collected 360 days after TCRalphabeta/CD19-depleted stem cell transplant. The receptors here all came from a boy in the first two years of life who had a stem cell transplant for acute myeloid leukemia, so the T cells may come from the graft donor. Both conserved end residues are part of each CDR3. Each record gives: V gene, D gene, J gene, clone size, CDR3 DNA, CDR3 protein. D genes are given only for firm matches. Some rows mark clone size as missing; the rest say once, few, many or name a class of expanded clone.

>TRBV20-1|TRBD2|TRBJ2-2|-
TGCAGTGCTAGTGCGGGCGGGAGCACCGGGGAGCTGTTTTTT
CSASAGGSTGELFF
>TRBV6-5|-|TRBJ2-3|-
TGTGCCAGCAGTTTCCTCGGGTTGGAAGATACGCAGTATTTT
CASSFLGLEDTQYF
>TRBV27|-|TRBJ2-1|-
TGTGCCAGCAGTTACCACCCCAAGGATGAGCAGTTCTTC
CASSYHPKDEQFF
>TRBV4-3|-|TRBJ2-3|-
TGCGCCAGCAGCCAAGAGGGATTCAGGGGCCCCGGGTCCACAGATACGCAGTATTTT
CASSQEGFRGPGSTDTQYF
>TRBV7-6|-|TRBJ2-5|few
TGTGCCAGCAGCTTAGGTGGTTGGGGGGACGAAGGCGGTCAGTACTTC
CASSLGGWGDEGGQYF
>TRBV25-1|TRBD1|TRBJ1-5|few
TGTGCCAGCAGTGACTCCACCCTCTGGACAGGGGAGAGACCCCAGCATTTT
CASSDSTLWTGERPQHF
>TRBV4-1|TRBD2|TRBJ2-5|many
TGCGCCAGCAGCCAATTCGCGGGGGAAGAGACCCAGTACTTC
CASSQFAGEETQYF
>TRBV7-9|-|TRBJ1-1|many
TGTGCCAGCAGCTTAGTCGTTGCCAGCGACACTGAAGCTTTCTTT
CASSLVVASDTEAFF
>TRBV4-3|-|TRBJ2-2|many
TGCGCCAGCAGCCAAGAGATGGCCGGGGAGCTGTTTTTT
CASSQEMAGELFF
>TRBV4-3|-|TRBJ2-2|-
TGCGCCAGCAGCCAAGAGTCAGGGATGAGATTCACCGGGGAGCTGTTTTTT
CASSQESGMRFTGELFF
>TRBV6-5|TRBD1|TRBJ2-1|-
TGTGCCAGCAGTTATGACAGGGACAATGAGCAGTTCTTC
CASSYDRDNEQFF
>TRBV12-3/TRBV12-4|-|TRBJ2-3|once
TGTGCCAGCAGCCACCGACAGGCCGCCCCAAATACGCAGTATTTT
CASSHRQAAPNTQYF
>TRBV6-5|-|TRBJ2-2|-
TGTGCCAGCAGTTACTCGATCTCGGGGAAGTTACTCGCCGGGGAGCTGTTTTTT
CASSYSISGKLLAGELFF
>TRBV20-1|TRBD2|TRBJ2-5|-
TGCAGTGCTAGCCGGACTAGCTCGGAGACCCAGTACTTC
CSASRTSSETQYF
>TRBV28|TRBD1|TRBJ1-1|few
TGTGCCAGCAGTCCTCAGGGGGCCAGGGCCGACTGGGGCACTGAAGCTTTCTTT
CASSPQGARADWGTEAFF
>TRBV20-1|-|TRBJ2-1|few
TGCAGTGCTAGAGTTGAGCTGAGCTCCTACAATGAGCAGTTCTTC
CSARVELSSYNEQFF
>TRBV12-3/TRBV12-4|-|TRBJ2-1|many
TGTGCCAGCAGTTTGACCGAACTGACAAGTGAGCAGTTCTTC
CASSLTELTSEQFF
>TRBV9|-|TRBJ2-3|-
TGTGCCAGCAGCGCCCTACTAGGCACAGATACGCAGTATTTT
CASSALLGTDTQYF
>TRBV6-5|-|TRBJ2-2|few
TGTGCCAGCAGTTACATAGGGGTCGGGGACACCGGGGAGCTGTTTTTT
CASSYIGVGDTGELFF
>TRBV5-1|-|TRBJ2-7|-
TGCGCCAGCAGCCCGGAATCTGGGCAGTCCTACGAGCAGTACTTC
CASSPESGQSYEQYF
>TRBV12-3/TRBV12-4|-|TRBJ2-7|few
TGTGCCAGCAGTTCCCGTGGGGGCACAGACGAGCAGTACTTC
CASSSRGGTDEQYF
>TRBV28|-|TRBJ1-1|-
TGTGCCAGCAGTACCATTGCTCGAGGGGCTGGCACTGAAGCTTTCTTT
CASSTIARGAGTEAFF
>TRBV20-1|TRBD1|TRBJ2-5|-
TGCAGTGCCCATCGACAGGGGGCGGAGACCCAGTACTTC
CSAHRQGAETQYF
>TRBV6-5|-|TRBJ2-2|-
TGTGCCAGCAGTTTCCAGGGGATTTCGAACACCGGGGAGCTGTTTTTT
CASSFQGISNTGELFF
>TRBV15|TRBD1|TRBJ1-1|-
TGTGCCACCGGACGACAGGGGGCCGAAGCTTTCTTT
CATGRQGAEAFF
>TRBV20-1|-|TRBJ1-5|many
TGCAGTGCTTACGGAGGGGGTAACAATCAGCCCCAGCATTTT
CSAYGGGNNQPQHF
>TRBV29-1|TRBD1|TRBJ1-2|-
TGCAGCGCATCAGCAGGGGGACGGACTGACTATGGCTACACCTTC
CSASAGGRTDYGYTF
>TRBV30|-|TRBJ2-4|many
TGTGCCTGGAGCCCACCGAGAGGGTCAGCCAAAAACATTCAGTACTTC
CAWSPPRGSAKNIQYF
>TRBV29-1|TRBD1|TRBJ1-1|few
TGCAGCGGGGGATTGGGACAGGGGCGGACTGAAGCTTTCTTT
CSGGLGQGRTEAFF
>TRBV30|TRBD1|TRBJ2-1|-
TGTGCCCGGAGGATGACAGGGGTCGGTGAGCAGTTCTTC
CARRMTGVGEQFF
>TRBV27|-|TRBJ2-2|few
TGTGCCAGCAGTGTAGCCGGGACCGGGGAGCTGTTTTTT
CASSVAGTGELFF
>TRBV27|-|TRBJ1-5|-
TGTGCCAGCAGTCCAGAAACCGGGAAAAGGACCCAGCATTTT
CASSPETGKRTQHF
>TRBV29-1|-|TRBJ1-2|-
TGCAGCGTCGAATGGGGGGGAAACTATGGCTACACCTTC
CSVEWGGNYGYTF
>TRBV11-1|TRBD2|TRBJ2-1|-
TGTGCCAGCAGCTTAGTGGGGACTAGCGCTTGGAGCTCCTACAATGAGCAGTTCTTC
CASSLVGTSAWSSYNEQFF
>TRBV29-1|-|TRBJ1-1|many
TGCAGCGTTGGGGGGGGCGAGAACACTGAAGCTTTCTTT
CSVGGGENTEAFF
>TRBV24-1|-|TRBJ2-7|-
TGTGCCACCCCCGTGCGGTCCTCCTACGAGCAGTACTTC
CATPVRSSYEQYF
>TRBV15|-|TRBJ2-6|few
TGTGCCACCAGCAGAGGGGCGATCTCTGGGGCCAACGTCCTGACTTTC
CATSRGAISGANVLTF
>TRBV4-3|-|TRBJ2-2|many
TGCGCCAGCAGCCCCTTCCTCGACGGGACGGCTACCCCGAACACCGGGGAGCTGTTTTTT
CASSPFLDGTATPNTGELFF
>TRBV19|TRBD2|TRBJ2-1|many
TGTGCCAGTAGCAAAACTAGCGGGGGCCCTTACAATGAGCAGTTCTTC
CASSKTSGGPYNEQFF
>TRBV20-1|-|TRBJ1-1|few
TGCAGTGCTATAACGAAGGACAAACTTTACCGATCGGGGAACACTGAAGCTTTCTTT
CSAITKDKLYRSGNTEAFF
>TRBV5-1|-|TRBJ2-1|many
TGCGCCAGCAGCTTGACCCCGGAAAATGAGCAGTTCTTC
CASSLTPENEQFF
>TRBV20-1|TRBD2|TRBJ2-4|many
TGCAGTGCTAGTGAAGCGGGGGCCAAAAACATTCAGTACTTC
CSASEAGAKNIQYF